The 11 T cell receptor beta chains below all came from one sample that was sequenced in a study of blood T cell repertoires in COVID-19. Method: immunoSEQ multiplex PCR; TCRdb's copy keeps in-frame clones and lacks some. Found here are approximately 450,000 clones, roughly 87% of them singletons; the top ten hold approximately 2%. Specimen: PBMCs or T cells enriched from blood (not recorded which). The receptors come from a woman aged 18 to 35 with acute COVID-19.

This clone was counted once. The chain links TRBV7-6 to TRBJ2-1, with 7 bases identical to TRBD2. V lost 5 bases to trimming and J lost 3 bases; unmatched junction nucleotides: 1. The CDR3 is 13 residues long. Looked up from germline, CDR1 is SGHVS and CDR2 is FNYEAQ. The CDR3 region has the DNA TGTGCCAGCAGCAGCGGGGTCTACAATGAGCAGTTCTTC. This gives the protein CASSSGVYNEQFF.

The chain combines TRBV5-6 with TRBJ1-1, with D possibly TRBD1 on 5 matching bases. There are 18 residues in the CDR3. Trimming took 0 bases from V and 0 from J, leaving 18 bases between them. In germline, CDR1 is SGHDT, CDR2 YYEEEE. CDR3 DNA sequence: TGTGCCAGCAGCTTGGCCTACGTCGGGGGAAAGATGAACACTGAAGCTTTCTTT. It yields the protein CASSLAYVGGKMNTEAFF. The full variable domain, its missing parts supplied by reference TRBV5-6 and TRBJ1-1, is DAGVTQSPTHLIKTRGQQVTLRCSPKSGHDTVSWYQQALGQGPQFIFQYYEEEERQRGNFPDRFSGHQFPNYSSELNVNALLLGDSALYLCASSLAYVGGKMNTEAFFGQGTRLTVV.

The rearrangement joins TRBV13 to TRBJ2-7, with 8 bases aligning to TRBD1. CDR1 PRHDT and CDR2 FYEKMQ come from the germline V gene (reference sequence). V shed 2 bases and J 5 bases; nucleotides not matched to a gene: 2. The CDR3 totals 13 residues. The chain's CDR3 is CASSLRGQDEQYF. The CDR3 bases are TGTGCCAGCAGCTTAAGGGGACAGGACGAGCAGTACTTC.

The chain joins TRBV13 to TRBJ2-1; TRBD2 aligns across 10 bases. Germline values: CDR1 PRHDT, CDR2 FYEKMQ (reference sequence). The CDR3 runs 17 residues. V was pared by 5 bases and J by 3 bases, with 10 bases of the junction left unmatched. As DNA, the CDR3 is TGTGCCAGCAGCAGCCTCCAAGCGGGGGGGAACTACAATGAGCAGTTCTTC. This codes for CASSSLQAGGNYNEQFF.

The V call is TRBV6-5, the J call TRBJ1-2; 8 bases line up with TRBD1. This CDR3 contains 16 residues. CDR1 and CDR2 from the germline V gene are MNHEY and SVGAGI. Losses at the gene ends were 0 bases for V and 1 base for J; bases not matched to a gene: 4. CDR3 sequence reads: CASSYSQGGNNYGYTF. Written as DNA, the CDR3 is TGTGCCAGCAGTTACTCACAGGGGGGGAATAACTATGGCTACACCTTC.

J is TRBJ2-7 and V is TRBV6-5; 7 bases are a match to TRBD1. Per the germline V gene, CDR1 is MNHEY and CDR2 is SVGAGI. This CDR3 has 13 amino acids. V trimming: 2 bases; J trimming: 4 bases; junction bases outside the gene matches: 2. DNA for the CDR3: TGTGCCAGCAGTTACAGGGGGCTATACGAGCAGTACTTC. It encodes CASSYRGLYEQYF.

The chain employs TRBV12-3 or TRBV12-4 and TRBJ1-5; tentatively, D is TRBD1 (5 bases). The CDR3 runs to 13 residues. V lost 3 bases and J 6 bases, leaving 9 bases between the germline ends. The CDR3 loop reads CASSFGGSQPQHF. The DNA of the CDR3 is TGTGCCAGCAGTTTCGGGGGAAGTCAGCCCCAGCATTTT.

This clone appeared a single time. The chain joins TRBV6-5 to TRBJ1-1; D gene unclear. Between the trimmed V and J ends, which lost 4 bases and 7 bases, there was a span of 10 bases. The CDR3 totals 12 residues. CDR1 is MNHEY, CDR2 SVGAGI, per germline. CDR3 residues: CASSSRVDEAFF. CDR3 nucleotide sequence: TGTGCCAGCAGTTCCCGGGTAGATGAAGCTTTCTTT.

V and J are TRBV2 and TRBJ2-2, with a tentative D call TRBD2 (6 bases). Trimming cost V 11 bases and J 4 bases, with 17 bases left between them. This CDR3 region has 14 residues. CDR1 SNHLY and CDR2 FYNNEI come from the germline V gene. CDR3 DNA sequence: TGTGCCGGCACTAGCAGGATAGTCACCGGGGAGCTGTTTTTT. Translation: CAGTSRIVTGELFF.

This clone was detected only once. V is TRBV7-2 and J is TRBJ1-2; 9 bases agree with TRBD1. CDR1 and CDR2 (germline): SGHTA, FQGNSA. V lost 5 bases, J lost 5 bases, and 6 bases stayed unmatched. There are 14 residues in the CDR3. The DNA for the CDR3 is TGTGCCAGCAGCCCACGGACAGGGGAATATGGCTACACCTTC. It codes for CASSPRTGEYGYTF.

This rearrangement joins TRBV12-3 or TRBV12-4 to TRBJ1-5; 9 bases agree with TRBD1. V lost 4 bases and J lost 6; bases outside the gene matches: 1. The CDR3 is made up of 13 amino acids. The CDR3 reads CASSSTGGQPQHF. The CDR3 nucleotides read TGTGCCAGCAGTTCGACAGGGGGTCAGCCCCAGCATTTT.